This T cell receptor (beta chain) appears in the sequencing data of a study of T cell repertoires in cytomegalovirus infection. One entry per CDR3 protein, called by TCRdb with MiXCR from the reads. The sample carries under 300,000 distinct CDR3 sequences, over 15% recorded once. V lost 5 bases to trimming and J lost 0 bases, with 22 bases between them. The CDR3 is made up of 19 amino acids. Germline CDR1 is KGHDR and CDR2 is SFDVKD. The sequence was collected from a human donor in good health (CMV status not recorded). Some clones in this sample may be carry-over from other donors' samples. The V gene is TRBV24-1, the J gene TRBJ1-3, with D possibly TRBD1 on 5 matching bases. Sequenced material: CD8+ T cells from PBMCs. CDR3 in amino acids: CATSGTSTSGPFSGNTIYF. CDR3 DNA: TGTGCCACCAGTGGTACGTCAACCTCGGGACCGTTCTCTGGAAACACCATATATTTT.